The rows below give T cell receptor beta chains drawn from one sample of a study of control samples from healthy donors and cancer patients. This table comes from immunoSEQ multiplex PCR, and its TCRdb copy is limited to in-frame clones, with some not included. Of about 49,000 clones listed, over 85% are singletons. Sequencing input: PBMCs. These TCRs come from a man in his thirties or forties with colorectal cancer. Both conserved end residues are part of each CDR3. The D gene is left open where the match is weak. Size tells how often a clone was seen (once, few, many) or the class of an expanded clone, and some rows leave it out.

v_gene,j_gene,abundance,d_gene,CDR3nt,CDR3aa
TRBV15,TRBJ1-5,few,-,TGTGCCACCAGCAGAGATGGAGTAGGGGAGTATAGCAATCAGCCCCAGCATTTT,CATSRDGVGEYSNQPQHF
TRBV28,TRBJ2-1,-,TRBD1,TGTGCCAGCAGTTTATTTGGGACAGGGGGGAACGATGAGCAGTTCTTC,CASSLFGTGGNDEQFF
TRBV5-1,TRBJ2-6,-,-,TGCGCCAGCACCCGCCTCCTCGGGGCCAACGTCCTGACTTTC,CASTRLLGANVLTF
TRBV4-1,TRBJ2-7,-,-,TGCGCCAGCAGCCTCCTTGCAGGGTTTGAGTACGAGCAGTACTTC,CASSLLAGFEYEQYF
TRBV9,TRBJ2-5,-,TRBD2,TGTGCCAGCAGCGTAGGAGCTAGCGGGGGGACGGAGACCCAGTACTTC,CASSVGASGGTETQYF
TRBV12-3/TRBV12-4,TRBJ2-7,-,-,TGTGCCAGCAAGGGTAGAGGCTACGAGCAGTACTTC,CASKGRGYEQYF
TRBV4-3,TRBJ1-5,-,-,TGCGCCAGCAGCCAAGATCGGTGGCATGGTCAGCCCCAGCATTTT,CASSQDRWHGQPQHF
TRBV6-2/TRBV6-3,TRBJ2-4,-,TRBD1,TGTGCCAGCAGTCCCAGGGGGCCACTTGAAAACATTCAGTACTTC,CASSPRGPLENIQYF
TRBV6-5,TRBJ2-2,-,-,TGTGCCAGCAGTTCTACTAGCTTGGGGGCCGGGGAGCTGTTTTTT,CASSSTSLGAGELFF
TRBV9,TRBJ2-3,-,-,TGTGCCAGCAGCGTAGAATTAGGGTTTAGCACAGATACGCAGTATTTT,CASSVELGFSTDTQYF
TRBV5-8,TRBJ2-1,-,-,TGTGCCAGCAGCTCCTTTCAAAGAAGCTCCTACAATGAGCAGTTCTTC,CASSSFQRSSYNEQFF
TRBV27,TRBJ1-4,-,TRBD1,TGTGCCAGCAGTCCCCTCGGGACAGGGGAAAAACTGTTTTTT,CASSPLGTGEKLFF
TRBV18,TRBJ1-1,-,TRBD1,TGTGCCAGCTCACCACTACAGGGGGAAGCTTTCTTT,CASSPLQGEAFF
TRBV12-3/TRBV12-4,TRBJ1-1,-,-,TGTGCCACCAACCGTGGGCAAGGGGGAGAAGCTTTCTTT,CATNRGQGGEAFF
TRBV4-1,TRBJ1-1,-,TRBD1,TGCGCCAGCAGCCAAGAAACGACAGGGGTCTTGAACACTGAAGCTTTCTTT,CASSQETTGVLNTEAFF
TRBV10-3,TRBJ2-3,once,TRBD1,TGTGCCAACTCAGGGGGAGGCACAGATACGCAGTATTTT,CANSGGGTDTQYF
TRBV7-9,TRBJ1-1,-,-,TGTGCCAGCAGCTTACCACTACAGGGGAACACTGAAGCTTTCTTT,CASSLPLQGNTEAFF
TRBV5-1,TRBJ1-2,-,-,TGCGCCAGCAGCTTTACAGGGTATGGCTACACCTTC,CASSFTGYGYTF
TRBV19,TRBJ1-2,once,-,TGTGCCAGTAGTAATCCCTTGGGGGGCGAGGAGGACCCCCACTATGGCTACACCTTC,CASSNPLGGEEDPHYGYTF
TRBV19,TRBJ1-4,few,-,TGTGCCAGTACCGGGGGGCGCTCTGAAAAACTGTTTTTT,CASTGGRSEKLFF
TRBV7-9,TRBJ1-5,-,-,TGTGCCAGCAGCTTGGGGGGGAATGGGGATCAGCCCCAGCATTTT,CASSLGGNGDQPQHF
TRBV3-1/TRBV3-2,TRBJ2-1,-,-,TGTGCCAGCAGCCAAGTGACAGGGAGGTCTGTAGGCAATGAGCAGTTCTTC,CASSQVTGRSVGNEQFF
TRBV6-1,TRBJ2-7,-,TRBD2,TGTGCCAGCAGTGAACTAGCGGGGGGCTTCTACGAGCAGTACTTC,CASSELAGGFYEQYF
TRBV5-5,TRBJ1-2,-,-,TGTGCCAGCAGCTCGTGGACAGACTTCTATGGCTACACCTTC,CASSSWTDFYGYTF
TRBV19,TRBJ1-1,-,-,TGTGCCAGTAGTATGGCGGCGGTAGGGACTGAAGCTTTCTTT,CASSMAAVGTEAFF
TRBV25-1,TRBJ2-6,-,-,TGTGCCAGCAGTGGATTTGCAGGGGACCGCGTCCTGACTTTC,CASSGFAGDRVLTF